This T cell receptor beta chain came from a study of cytomegalovirus exposure and HLA in healthy donors. This clone appeared a few times. It was with 60 Vbeta and 13 Jbeta primers that the PCR ran. Original analysis: In a later analysis, some 80 million unique TCR beta chains included roughly 11 million shared by two or more donors. This table comes from immunoSEQ multiplex PCR, and its TCRdb copy is limited to in-frame clones, with some not included. V, J and clone size were drawn from that table, and D and trimming were deduced from the DNA. This table has 150,000 or so clones, roughly 70% appearing once. The V end lost 3 bases, the J end lost 5 bases, and 11 bases lay between the germline ends. The CDR3 runs to 14 residues. Germline V gene lookup returns CDR1 SGHRS and CDR2 YFSETQ.

The chain is built from TRBV5-1 and TRBJ2-2; D is possibly TRBD2 (6 bases). The TCR originated in a man younger than 45 in good health and CMV-seronegative. The specimen was PBMCs. This CDR3 is CASSWGGATGELFF. In nucleotides, the CDR3 is TGCGCCAGCAGCTGGGGCGGGGCAACCGGGGAGCTGTTTTTT.